The entry that follows covers one T cell receptor (beta chain) sequence. In the original workflow: Reference gene primer amplification gave nucleated cell count estimates. Repertoires were generated with immunoSEQ multiplex PCR, while TCRdb's copy carries only in-frame clones and drops some. That table furnishes V, J and clone size, whereas the DNA furnished D and trimming. The sample contains under 250,000 clones, over 75% of which appear only once. Enrolled during active infection, Seattle patients were then followed longitudinally. The data stem from a study of blood T cell repertoires in COVID-19. At the level of the study: The study drew acute and convalescent COVID-19 samples from the United States, Italy and Spain.

Trimming took off 6 bases at V and 6 bases at J, with 13 bases between the two ends. CDR1 and CDR2 from the germline V gene are ENHRY and SYGVKD. There are 13 residues in the CDR3. Sequencing was done on a sample of peripheral blood. This chain uses TRBV10-3 with TRBJ2-3; TRBD1 is a possible D gene (6 bases). This TCR was recovered from a man between 50 and 59 years old with COVID-19, enrolled during active disease. In nucleotides, the CDR3 is TGTGCCATCAGACAAAATAGGGGGGATACGCAGTATTTT. It translates to CAIRQNRGDTQYF.